These 10 T cell receptor beta chains share one sample of origin, sequenced in a study of cytomegalovirus exposure and HLA in healthy donors. The PCR was carried out with 60 Vbeta primers and 13 Jbeta primers. TCRdb's copy holds only in-frame clones and misses some; the assay was immunoSEQ multiplex PCR. This sample has over 120,000 clones, with about three quarters found just once. The sample consisted of PBMCs. All receptors come from a male donor in good health and CMV-seronegative.

This chain uses TRBV15 with TRBJ2-7; TRBD1 matches 9 bases. Germline V gene sequence: CDR1 LNHNV, CDR2 YYDKDF (reference sequence). The CDR3 covers 15 residues. V shed 1 base and J 6 bases; nucleotides not matched to a gene: 7. The CDR3 protein is CATSRVDRGVGEQYF. As DNA, the CDR3 is TGTGCCACCAGCAGAGTAGACAGGGGGGTGGGCGAGCAGTACTTC.

The chain couples TRBV2 to TRBJ2-7; TRBD2 aligns across 12 bases. CDR3 length equals 17 residues. The germline CDR1 and CDR2 sequences are SNHLY and FYNNEI. Trimming at V came to 6 bases and at J to 7 bases, leaving 16 bases not matched to a gene. CDR3 region: CASRYPGLAGGPGEQYF. Written as DNA, the CDR3 is TGTGCCAGCAGGTACCCAGGGCTAGCGGGAGGGCCAGGGGAGCAGTACTTC.

This sequence joins TRBV7-3 and TRBJ2-5, with a tentative D call TRBD2 (5 bases). Germline CDR1 SGHTA, CDR2 FQGTGA. Trimming left V 5 bases short and J 4 bases short, with 14 bases between. The CDR3 has 14 residues. CDR3 in amino acids: CASSPSGSGETQYF. CDR3 nucleotides: TGTGCCAGCAGCCCAAGTGGGAGTGGAGAGACCCAGTACTTC.

The chain couples TRBV11-1 to TRBJ1-6, with a tentative D call TRBD1 (6 bases). The CDR3 is made up of 14 amino acids. Per germline, CDR1 SGHAT and CDR2 FQDESV (reference sequence). The V end lost 7 bases, the J end lost 7 bases, and 14 bases lay between the germline ends. The CDR3 loop is CASTPTGLNSPLHF. CDR3 DNA: TGTGCCAGCACCCCAACAGGGCTGAATTCACCCCTCCACTTT. The entire variable domain, with the rest obtained from reference TRBV11-1 and TRBJ1-6, is as follows: EAEVAQSPRYKITEKSQAVAFWCDPISGHATLYWYRQILGQGPELLVQFQDESVVDDSQLPKDRFSAERLKGVDSTLKIQPAELGDSAMYLCASTPTGLNSPLHFGNGTRLTVT.

This clone came up many times. The rearrangement joins TRBV6-4 to TRBJ1-5, with D tentatively TRBD1 (5 bases). Germline V CDR1 and CDR2: MRHNA, SNTAGT. Trimming pared 2 bases from V and 6 bases from J, leaving 11 bases between. This CDR3 has 14 residues. The CDR3 protein is CASSDRQGGQPQHF. CDR3 nucleotides: TGTGCCAGCAGTGACCGTCAGGGAGGTCAGCCCCAGCATTTT.

This CDR3 is CASRLPGTASSYEQYF. DNA of the CDR3: TGTGCCAGCAGACTTCCCGGGACAGCCTCTTCCTACGAGCAGTACTTC. This sequence joins TRBV28 and TRBJ2-5, with TRBD1 identical over 7 bases. With the DNA end fitting TRBJ2-7 better, the J assignment may be wrong. Germline V gives CDR1 MDHEN, CDR2 SYDVKM. This CDR3 region has 16 residues.

This clone occurred a few times. The chain combines TRBV9 with TRBJ1-5; 8 bases match TRBD1. The CDR3 consists of 16 residues. Germline V gives CDR1 SGDLS, CDR2 YYNGEE. V dropped 3 bases and J dropped 0; count of bases not matched to a gene: 5. CDR3 bases: TGTGCCAGCAGCGCCGGGACAGGCAATAGCAATCAGCCCCAGCATTTT. Translating gives CASSAGTGNSNQPQHF.

This clone was seen a few times. This CDR3 reads CASSERGGDTTEAFF. The CDR3 DNA sequence: TGCGCCAGCAGCGAGCGGGGGGGGGACACAACTGAAGCTTTCTTT. The J gene is TRBJ1-1, the V gene TRBV5-1; D possibly corresponds to TRBD1 (6 bases). The germline gives CDR1 SGHRS, CDR2 YFSETQ. This CDR3 spans 15 amino acids. Trimming removed 4 bases at V and 5 bases at J, with 18 bases between.

This sequence joins TRBV19 and TRBJ1-1; D unclear. Trimming pared 3 bases from V and 0 bases from J, leaving 8 bases between. The CDR3 has 14 residues. CDR1 and CDR2 from the germline V gene are LNHDA and SQIVND (reference sequence). CDR3 bases: TGTGCCAGTAGTATGGGGAGATTGAACACTGAAGCTTTCTTT. It codes for CASSMGRLNTEAFF. The complete variable domain, with remaining parts taken from reference TRBV19 and TRBJ1-1, reads DGGITQSPKYLFRKEGQNVTLSCEQNLNHDAMYWYRQDPGQGLRLIYYSQIVNDFQKGDIAEGYSVSREKKESFPLTVTSAQKNPTAFYLCASSMGRLNTEAFFGQGTRLTVV.

This chain uses TRBV6-1 with TRBJ2-7; TRBD2 matches 14 bases. Germline CDR1 and CDR2: MNHNS and SASEGT. This CDR3 contains 17 residues. The junction had 9 bases not matched to a gene; V was cut back by 4 bases and J by 4 bases. The CDR3 loop reads CASSVLGLAGAGYEQYF. In DNA form, the CDR3 reads TGTGCCAGCAGTGTTTTGGGACTAGCGGGGGCGGGTTACGAGCAGTACTTC.